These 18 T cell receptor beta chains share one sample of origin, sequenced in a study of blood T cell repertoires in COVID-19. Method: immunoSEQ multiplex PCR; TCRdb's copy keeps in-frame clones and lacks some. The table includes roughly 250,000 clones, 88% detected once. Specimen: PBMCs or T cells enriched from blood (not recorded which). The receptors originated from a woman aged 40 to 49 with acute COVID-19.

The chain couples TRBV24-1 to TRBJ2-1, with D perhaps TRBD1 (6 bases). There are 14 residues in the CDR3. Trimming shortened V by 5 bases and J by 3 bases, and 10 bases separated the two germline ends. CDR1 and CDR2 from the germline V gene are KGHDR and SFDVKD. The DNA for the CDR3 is TGTGCCACCAGTGTAGGGACACTCTACAATGAGCAGTTCTTC. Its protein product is CATSVGTLYNEQFF.

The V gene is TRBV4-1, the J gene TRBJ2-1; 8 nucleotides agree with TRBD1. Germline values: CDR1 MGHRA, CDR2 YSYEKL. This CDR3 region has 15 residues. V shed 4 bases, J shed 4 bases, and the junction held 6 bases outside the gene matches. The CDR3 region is CASSRDRGPYNEQFF. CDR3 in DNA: TGCGCCAGCAGCCGCGACAGGGGACCTTACAATGAGCAGTTCTTC.

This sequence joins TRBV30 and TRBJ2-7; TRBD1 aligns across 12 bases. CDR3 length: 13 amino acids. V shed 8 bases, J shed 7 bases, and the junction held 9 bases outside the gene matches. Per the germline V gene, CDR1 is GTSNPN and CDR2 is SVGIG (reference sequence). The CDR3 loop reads CAGRDRGPREQYF. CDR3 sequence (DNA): TGTGCCGGCCGGGACAGGGGGCCCAGAGAGCAGTACTTC.

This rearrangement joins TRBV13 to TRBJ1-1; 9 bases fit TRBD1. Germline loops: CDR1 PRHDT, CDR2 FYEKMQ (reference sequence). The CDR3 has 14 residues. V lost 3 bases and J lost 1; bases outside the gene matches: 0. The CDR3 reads CASSLGQGNTEAFF. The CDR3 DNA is TGTGCCAGCAGCTTGGGACAGGGGAACACTGAAGCTTTCTTT.

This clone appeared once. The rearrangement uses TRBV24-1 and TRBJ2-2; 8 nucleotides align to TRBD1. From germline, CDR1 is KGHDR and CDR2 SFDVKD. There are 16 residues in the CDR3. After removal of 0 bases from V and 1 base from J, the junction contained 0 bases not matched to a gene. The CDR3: CATSDLGQGNTGELFF. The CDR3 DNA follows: TGTGCCACCAGTGATTTGGGACAGGGGAACACCGGGGAGCTGTTTTTT.

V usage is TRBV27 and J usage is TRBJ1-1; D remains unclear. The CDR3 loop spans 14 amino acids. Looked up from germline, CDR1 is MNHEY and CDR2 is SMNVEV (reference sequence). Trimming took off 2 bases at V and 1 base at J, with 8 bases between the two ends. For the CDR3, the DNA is TGTGCCAGCAGTTTAAATGCAGAGAACACTGAAGCTTTCTTT. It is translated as CASSLNAENTEAFF.

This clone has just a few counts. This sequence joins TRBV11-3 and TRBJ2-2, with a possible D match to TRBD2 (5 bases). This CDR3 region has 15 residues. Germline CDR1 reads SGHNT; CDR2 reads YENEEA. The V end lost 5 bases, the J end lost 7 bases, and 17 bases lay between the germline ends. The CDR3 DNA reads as TGTGCCAGCAGCCTATCGTACCCCCGGGGCGGGGAGCTGTTTTTT. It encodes CASSLSYPRGGELFF.

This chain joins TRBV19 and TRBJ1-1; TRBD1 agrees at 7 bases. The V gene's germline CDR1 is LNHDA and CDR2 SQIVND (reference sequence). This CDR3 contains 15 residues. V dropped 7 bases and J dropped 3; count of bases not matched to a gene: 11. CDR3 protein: CASKNAGTAYTEAFF. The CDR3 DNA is TGTGCCAGTAAGAACGCCGGGACAGCCTACACTGAAGCTTTCTTT.

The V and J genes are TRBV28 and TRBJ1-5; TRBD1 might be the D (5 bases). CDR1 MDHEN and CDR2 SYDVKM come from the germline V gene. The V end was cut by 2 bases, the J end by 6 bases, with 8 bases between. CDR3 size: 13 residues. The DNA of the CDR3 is TGTGCCAGCAGTTTACTAGGGGTTCAGCCCCAGCATTTT. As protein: CASSLLGVQPQHF.

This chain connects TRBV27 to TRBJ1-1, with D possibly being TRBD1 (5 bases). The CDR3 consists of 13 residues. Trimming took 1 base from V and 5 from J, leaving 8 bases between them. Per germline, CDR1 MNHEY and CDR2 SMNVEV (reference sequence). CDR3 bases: TGTGCCAGCAGTTTATACAGGTCGACTGAAGCTTTCTTT. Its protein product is CASSLYRSTEAFF.

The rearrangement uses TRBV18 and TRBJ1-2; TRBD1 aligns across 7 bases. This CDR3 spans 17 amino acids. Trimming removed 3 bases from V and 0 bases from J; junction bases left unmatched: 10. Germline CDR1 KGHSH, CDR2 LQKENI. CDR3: CASSPRESGTANYGYTF. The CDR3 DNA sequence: TGTGCCAGCTCACCCCGGGAATCCGGGACAGCTAACTATGGCTACACCTTC.

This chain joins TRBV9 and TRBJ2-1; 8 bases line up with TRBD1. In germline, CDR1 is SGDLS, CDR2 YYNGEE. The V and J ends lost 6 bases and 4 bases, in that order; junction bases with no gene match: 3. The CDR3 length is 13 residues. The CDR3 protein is CASKGQGYNEQFF. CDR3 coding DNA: TGTGCCAGCAAAGGACAGGGTTACAATGAGCAGTTCTTC.

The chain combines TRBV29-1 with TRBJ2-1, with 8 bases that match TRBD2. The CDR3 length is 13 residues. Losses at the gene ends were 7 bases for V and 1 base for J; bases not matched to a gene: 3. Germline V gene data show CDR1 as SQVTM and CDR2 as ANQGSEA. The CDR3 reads CSAGTRSYNEQFF. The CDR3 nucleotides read TGCAGCGCGGGGACTAGATCCTACAATGAGCAGTTCTTC.

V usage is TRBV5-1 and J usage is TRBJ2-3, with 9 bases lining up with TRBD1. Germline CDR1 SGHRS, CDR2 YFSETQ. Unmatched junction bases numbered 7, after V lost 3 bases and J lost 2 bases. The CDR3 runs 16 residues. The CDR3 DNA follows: TGCGCCAGCAGCTATGCCGGGACAGGGCTCACAGATACGCAGTATTTT. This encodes CASSYAGTGLTDTQYF.

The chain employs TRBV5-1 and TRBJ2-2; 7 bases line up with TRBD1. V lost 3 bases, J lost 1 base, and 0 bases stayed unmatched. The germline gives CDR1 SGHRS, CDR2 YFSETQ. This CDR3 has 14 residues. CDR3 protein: CASSWTGNTGELFF. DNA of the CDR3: TGCGCCAGCAGCTGGACAGGGAACACCGGGGAGCTGTTTTTT.

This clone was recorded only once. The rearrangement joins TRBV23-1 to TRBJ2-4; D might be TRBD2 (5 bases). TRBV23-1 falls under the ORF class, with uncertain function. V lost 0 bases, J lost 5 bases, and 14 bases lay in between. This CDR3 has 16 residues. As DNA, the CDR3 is TGCGCCAGCAGTCAATCGGTCGGGGAAGGTGAAAACATTCAGTACTTC. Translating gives CASSQSVGEGENIQYF.

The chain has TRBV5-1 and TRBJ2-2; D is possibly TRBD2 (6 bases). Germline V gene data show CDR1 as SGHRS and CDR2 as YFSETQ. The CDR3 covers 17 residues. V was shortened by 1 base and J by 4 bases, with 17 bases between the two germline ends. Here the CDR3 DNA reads TGCGCCAGCAGCTTGACGGTGGGAGGCCCGAGCACCGGGGAGCTGTTTTTT. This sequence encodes CASSLTVGGPSTGELFF.

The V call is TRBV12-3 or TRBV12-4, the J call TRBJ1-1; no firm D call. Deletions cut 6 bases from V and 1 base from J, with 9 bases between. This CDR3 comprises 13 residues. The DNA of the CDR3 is TGTGCCAGCAGCATACAGACGAACACTGAAGCTTTCTTT. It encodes CASSIQTNTEAFF.